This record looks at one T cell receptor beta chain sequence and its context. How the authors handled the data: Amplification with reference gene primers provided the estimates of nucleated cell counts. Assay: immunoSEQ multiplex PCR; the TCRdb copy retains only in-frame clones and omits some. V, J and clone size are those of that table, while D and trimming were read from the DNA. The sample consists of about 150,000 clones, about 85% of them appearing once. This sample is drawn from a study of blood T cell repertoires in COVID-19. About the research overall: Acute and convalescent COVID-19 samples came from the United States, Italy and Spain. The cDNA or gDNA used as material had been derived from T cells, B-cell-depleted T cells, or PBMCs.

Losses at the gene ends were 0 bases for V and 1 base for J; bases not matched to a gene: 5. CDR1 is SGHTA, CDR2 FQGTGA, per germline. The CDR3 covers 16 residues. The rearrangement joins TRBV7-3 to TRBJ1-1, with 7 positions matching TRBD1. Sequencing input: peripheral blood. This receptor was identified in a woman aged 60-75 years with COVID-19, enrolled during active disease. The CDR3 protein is CASSLTGTDPNTEAFF. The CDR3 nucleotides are TGTGCCAGCAGCTTAACCGGGACAGACCCGAACACTGAAGCTTTCTTT.